The entry that follows covers one TCR beta chain sequence. Its antigen is unknown. The data belong to a study of graft-versus-host responses after intestinal transplantation. Libraries were prepared by immunoSEQ multiplex PCR; TCRdb keeps only in-frame clonotypes and omits some of them. The sample lists fewer than 65,000 clones, around 89% occurring once. The receptor's source is a human donor who was the organ donor for an intestinal transplant. The sample here was unstimulated CD4+ T cells sorted from spleen or lymph node cells, taken before transplant.

CDR3 protein: CAWSLQGTGELFF. Here the CDR3 DNA reads TGTGCCTGGAGCTTACAGGGAACCGGGGAGCTGTTTTTT. The J gene is TRBJ2-2, the V gene TRBV30; D may be TRBD1 (6 bases). The V and J ends lost 3 bases and 5 bases respectively, with 10 bases between them. Germline loops: CDR1 GTSNPN, CDR2 SVGIG (reference sequence). This CDR3 spans 13 amino acids.